This T cell receptor (beta chain) was profiled in a study of CD8 T cells in ankylosing spondylitis. Study-level points and caveats: Existing reports had already noted some motif variants in reactive arthritis synovial fluid and blood. According to the report, clones linked to the disease were significantly enriched in matched synovial fluid samples taken from ankylosing spondylitis patients. A motif of fewer than ten highly homologous TCR beta variants was seen as apparently characteristic of ankylosing spondylitis blood.

The CDR3 sequence is 16 residues long. Germline loops: CDR1 LGHNA, CDR2 YNFKEQ. The ends lost 3 bases at V and 6 bases at J; junction bases unmatched: 9. Quantitative 5'-RACE with molecular barcodes generated TCR beta libraries. MiXCR was run by TCRdb on the 5' RACE reads, yielding one entry per CDR3 protein. The table includes roughly 700,000 distinct CDR3 sequences, around 20% detected once. This clonotype was seen a few times. Its target is unknown. The TCR comes from a male donor with ankylosing spondylitis. V and J are TRBV4-2 and TRBJ2-2; 8 bases align to TRBD1. The sample taken for sequencing was blood, either unsorted or a sorted T cell fraction (not recorded which). The CDR3 DNA reads as TGTGCCAGCAGCCAGGCCGCTGACAGGGGTTCCGGGGAGCTGTTTTTT. This encodes CASSQAADRGSGELFF.